Below, 29 T cell receptor beta chains from the same sample are listed, as sequenced in a study of shared clonotypes between healthy human individuals. The table came from immunoSEQ multiplex PCR; TCRdb's copy has only in-frame clones and leaves some out. Here the sample spans 2.3 million or so clones, more than 85% being singletons. Sequencing was done on a sample of naive CD4+ T cells from PBMCs. Noted subset: CD45RA+ positively selected. These receptors were collected from a man younger than 35 in good health. Some clones in this sample may be carry-over from other donors' samples.

J is TRBJ2-1 and V is TRBV15; D may match TRBD1 or TRBD2 (5 bases each). V was pared by 3 bases and J by 1 base, with 28 bases between. This CDR3 spans 21 amino acids. Germline loops: CDR1 LNHNV, CDR2 YYDKDF (reference sequence). This CDR3 reads CATSSPIVGVNTKRSYNEQFF. The CDR3 DNA is TGTGCCACCAGCAGCCCGATCGTGGGGGTGAATACTAAACGGTCCTACAATGAGCAGTTCTTC.

This clone appeared a single time. This chain joins TRBV18 and TRBJ2-1, with 7 nucleotides matching TRBD1. V was clipped by 9 bases and J by 2 bases; unmatched bases: 7. Germline lookup yields CDR1 KGHSH and CDR2 LQKENI. This CDR3 has 14 amino acids. CDR3 nucleotides: TGTGCCAGTCATGACAGGGTCCCCTACAATGAGCAGTTCTTC. Protein product: CASHDRVPYNEQFF.

CDR3 amino acids: CASRRFQETQYF. The CDR3 DNA sequence: TGTGCCAGCAGGAGATTCCAAGAGACCCAGTACTTC. The rearrangement uses TRBV6-6 and TRBJ2-5; D gene uncertain. This CDR3 is 12 amino acids long. The germline V gene encodes CDR1 MNHNY and CDR2 SVGAGI (reference sequence). V gave up 6 bases and J gave up 1 base, with 6 bases separating them.

The chain recombines TRBV28 with TRBJ2-6; 9 bases map to TRBD1. Trimming removed 6 bases from V and 2 bases from J; junction bases left unmatched: 8. This CDR3 is 17 amino acids long. The germline gives CDR1 MDHEN, CDR2 SYDVKM. The chain's CDR3 is CASRTSRDRAGANVLTF. As DNA, the CDR3 is TGTGCCAGCAGAACATCGCGGGACAGGGCTGGGGCCAACGTCCTGACTTTC.

The chain joins TRBV10-2 to TRBJ2-4; a possible D gene is TRBD2 (6 bases). The CDR3 is 17 amino acids. Trimming left V 1 base short and J 0 bases short, with 13 bases between. CDR1 is WSHSY and CDR2 is SAAADI in the germline V gene. The CDR3 reads CASSEWVADIAKNIQYF. CDR3 nucleotides: TGCGCCAGCAGTGAGTGGGTAGCGGACATAGCCAAAAACATTCAGTACTTC.

The V and J genes are TRBV28 and TRBJ2-7, with TRBD1 matching 9 bases. The CDR3 extends over 14 amino acids. V lost 2 bases, J lost 7 bases, and 6 bases stayed unmatched. Germline lookup yields CDR1 MDHEN and CDR2 SYDVKM. This CDR3 is CASSLGPDRGEQYF. The DNA for the CDR3 is TGTGCCAGCAGTTTAGGGCCAGACAGGGGGGAGCAGTACTTC.

V is TRBV20-1 and J is TRBJ2-7; D remains unclear. The CDR3 is made up of 11 amino acids. V shed 4 bases and J shed 2 bases, with 6 bases lying between them. The V gene's germline CDR1 is DFQATT and CDR2 SNEGSKA (reference sequence). The CDR3, as DNA: TGCAGTGCTAATAGGCCCTACGAGCAGTACTTC. Amino acid sequence: CSANRPYEQYF.

This clone has just one count. The chain employs TRBV9 and TRBJ2-3; perhaps D is TRBD1 or TRBD2 (5 bases each). V gave up 3 bases and J gave up 1 base, with 18 bases separating them. The CDR3 is 17 residues long. Germline V gene lookup returns CDR1 SGDLS and CDR2 YYNGEE. The CDR3 nucleotides read TGTGCCAGCAGCGCCACCGGCCGACTGGGGGGCACAGATACGCAGTATTTT. Translated, it gives CASSATGRLGGTDTQYF. Using reference TRBV9 and TRBJ2-3 for the parts outside the CDR3, the full variable domain is DSGVTQTPKHLITATGQRVTLRCSPRSGDLSVYWYQQSLDQGLQFLIQYYNGEERAKGNILERFSAQQFPDLHSELNLSSLELGDSALYFCASSATGRLGGTDTQYFGPGTRLTVL.

The rearrangement uses TRBV5-4 and TRBJ2-3, with 7 bases that match TRBD2. V lost 2 bases and J lost 4; bases outside the gene matches: 16. The germline CDR1 and CDR2 sequences are SGHNT and YYREEE (reference sequence). The CDR3 is made up of 18 amino acids. The CDR3 bases are TGTGCCAGCAGCTTTAGGCCGGGAGGCGTTCGTAAGGCAGATACGCAGTATTTT. It specifies CASSFRPGGVRKADTQYF.

The chain uses TRBV15 and TRBJ2-7; D perhaps matches TRBD1 (6 bases). Trimming pared 4 bases from V and 4 bases from J, leaving 11 bases between. Germline V gene data show CDR1 as LNHNV and CDR2 as YYDKDF (reference sequence). This CDR3 is built from 13 residues. In nucleotides, the CDR3 is TGTGCCACCAGCATGAGCAGGGGATACGAGCAGTACTTC. Encoded protein: CATSMSRGYEQYF.

A word on this clone: Within the sample, other DNA sequences also encode this same CDR3. The V call is TRBV7-2, the J call TRBJ1-1, with a tentative D call TRBD1 (5 bases). The CDR3 totals 14 residues. V was cut by 3 bases and J by 1 base, with 9 bases left in between. The germline V gene encodes CDR1 SGHTA and CDR2 FQGNSA. CDR3 sequence (DNA): TGTGCCAGCAGCTTCTCCGGGGCGAACACTGAAGCTTTCTTT. It yields the protein CASSFSGANTEAFF.

The chain employs TRBV28 and TRBJ2-1; a weak D match, TRBD1 (6 bases). The germline V gene has CDR1 MDHEN and CDR2 SYDVKM. The CDR3 consists of 14 residues. Trimming cost V 7 bases and J 0 bases, with 10 bases left between them. This CDR3 is CASIGGSSYNEQFF. The DNA for the CDR3 is TGTGCCAGCATAGGGGGAAGCTCCTACAATGAGCAGTTCTTC.

The chain carries TRBV2 and TRBJ2-7, with 13 bases aligning to TRBD2. The junction had 2 bases not matched to a gene; V was cut back by 3 bases and J by 6 bases. The germline V gene has CDR1 SNHLY and CDR2 FYNNEI. The CDR3 runs to 14 residues. CDR3 loop: CASSDRLAGGEQYF. Here the CDR3 DNA reads TGTGCCAGCAGTGACAGACTAGCGGGAGGCGAGCAGTACTTC.

The chain recombines TRBV6-1 with TRBJ1-4; a possible D gene is TRBD1 (5 bases). V was pared by 7 bases and J by 8 bases, with 17 bases between. Germline CDR1 reads MNHNS; CDR2 reads SASEGT. This CDR3 comprises 14 residues. The CDR3 here is CASTAPGGGEKLFF. CDR3 bases: TGTGCCAGCACGGCCCCGGGGGGAGGCGAAAAACTGTTTTTT.

The V and J genes are TRBV27 and TRBJ1-1, with 7 bases fitting TRBD1. The CDR3 sequence is 19 residues long. Germline loops: CDR1 MNHEY, CDR2 SMNVEV (reference sequence). V shed 6 bases and J 4 bases; nucleotides not matched to a gene: 23. CDR3 in DNA: TGTGCCAGCAGGATTTCCCCAGACCCCCCTTACAGGGGTGGCACTGAAGCTTTCTTT. Translation gives CASRISPDPPYRGGTEAFF.

The chain employs TRBV7-2 and TRBJ2-7; D assignment may be TRBD1 or TRBD2 (5 bases each). CDR1 SGHTA and CDR2 FQGNSA come from the germline V gene. The CDR3 is 14 residues long. V was trimmed by 5 bases and J by 7 bases, leaving 18 bases between them. CDR3: CASSSFGRGGEQYF. CDR3 in DNA: TGTGCCAGCAGCAGCTTCGGACGGGGCGGGGAGCAGTACTTC. The full variable domain, rest sourced from reference TRBV7-2 and TRBJ2-7, is GAGVSQSPSNKVTEKGKDVELRCDPISGHTALYWYRQSLGQGLEFLIYFQGNSAPDKSGLPSDRFSAERTGGSVSTLTIQRTQQEDSAVYLCASSSFGRGGEQYFGPGTRLTVT.

Concerning this clone itself: Other nucleotide sequences from this sample produce the same CDR3. V is TRBV2 and J is TRBJ1-5; D is uncertain. This CDR3 has 13 amino acids. Germline lookup yields CDR1 SNHLY and CDR2 FYNNEI. V shed 4 bases and J shed 4 bases, with 8 bases lying between them. The CDR3: CASSGRGNQPQHF. Written as DNA, the CDR3 is TGTGCCAGCAGTGGTCGGGGAAATCAGCCCCAGCATTTT.

The DNA for the CDR3 is TGCGCCAGCAGCCGCGAGACTAGCGGAGTTAACTACGAGCAGTACTTC. Amino acid sequence: CASSRETSGVNYEQYF. J is TRBJ2-5 and V is TRBV4-1; 9 bases match TRBD2. The J call may be in error: the DNA end matches TRBJ2-7 better. Germline CDR1 reads MGHRA; CDR2 reads YSYEKL. The CDR3 has 16 amino acids.

The chain joins TRBV28 to TRBJ1-1; D gene ambiguous. Germline V gives CDR1 MDHEN, CDR2 SYDVKM. The length of the CDR3 is 13 residues. Deletions cut 6 bases from V and 4 bases from J, with 12 bases between. CDR3 residues: CASRVPGGTEAFF. In DNA, the CDR3 is TGTGCCAGCAGGGTACCCGGTGGCACTGAAGCTTTCTTT.

This chain connects TRBV5-5 to TRBJ2-5, with D tentatively TRBD2 (6 bases). CDR1 and CDR2 (germline): SGHKS, YYEKEE (reference sequence). The CDR3 extends over 14 amino acids. Deletions cut 4 bases from V and 1 base from J, with 11 bases between. CDR3 sequence reads: CASSLGRLQETQYF. CDR3 coding DNA: TGTGCCAGCAGCCTGGGGAGGCTCCAAGAGACCCAGTACTTC.

V is TRBV6-6 and J is TRBJ2-7; D possibly corresponds to TRBD2 (6 bases). V was clipped by 6 bases and J by 6 bases, with 15 bases between them. CDR1 and CDR2 (germline): MNHNY, SVGAGI (reference sequence). The CDR3 has 13 residues. CDR3 amino acids: CASRAGLAGEQYF. The DNA of the CDR3 is TGTGCCAGCAGGGCGGGACTTGCAGGCGAGCAGTACTTC.

The chain joins TRBV2 to TRBJ2-1; TRBD2 agrees at 11 bases. The CDR3 loop spans 17 amino acids. The germline CDR1 and CDR2 sequences are SNHLY and FYNNEI. Trimming removed 6 bases from V and 0 bases from J; junction bases left unmatched: 7. CDR3 DNA: TGTGCCAGCAGGGGGGCTAGCGGGAGGCGCTCCTACAATGAGCAGTTCTTC. It specifies CASRGASGRRSYNEQFF.

The V call is TRBV2, the J call TRBJ2-5, with D possibly TRBD1 on 6 matching bases. Trimming pared 8 bases from V and 5 bases from J, leaving 18 bases between. CDR1 is SNHLY, CDR2 FYNNEI, per germline. This CDR3 has 14 residues. The CDR3 sequence: CASGEQQGWETQYF. CDR3 coding DNA: TGTGCCAGCGGGGAGCAACAGGGTTGGGAGACCCAGTACTTC.

The rearrangement uses TRBV4-3 and TRBJ2-1; perhaps TRBD2 as D (6 bases). The CDR3 extends over 18 amino acids. Trimming cost V 0 bases and J 6 bases, with 21 bases left between them. Per germline, CDR1 LGHNA and CDR2 YSLEER. The CDR3 nucleotides read TGCGCCAGCAGCCAAGATTTAACGGTTCCGGGGGTTGGCAATGAGCAGTTCTTC. Protein product: CASSQDLTVPGVGNEQFF.

This chain uses TRBV19 with TRBJ2-6; no firm D call. V gave up 7 bases and J gave up 4 bases, with 8 bases separating them. CDR1 and CDR2 (germline): LNHDA, SQIVND (reference sequence). The CDR3 is made up of 13 amino acids. The CDR3 region is CASTSRGANVLTF. The CDR3 nucleotides read TGTGCCAGTACCTCTCGGGGGGCCAACGTCCTGACTTTC. Combining the CDR3 with reference TRBV19 and TRBJ2-6 gives the whole variable domain DGGITQSPKYLFRKEGQNVTLSCEQNLNHDAMYWYRQDPGQGLRLIYYSQIVNDFQKGDIAEGYSVSREKKESFPLTVTSAQKNPTAFYLCASTSRGANVLTFGAGSRLTVL.

DNA of the CDR3: TGTGCCAGCAGTCCGACACCTAACTATGGCTACACCTTC. This translates into CASSPTPNYGYTF. The chain has TRBV2 and TRBJ1-2; D not resolved. This CDR3 is 13 amino acids long. The V gene's germline CDR1 is SNHLY and CDR2 FYNNEI. Trimming removed 5 bases from V and 0 bases from J, with 7 bases in between.

V and J are TRBV19 and TRBJ2-6; D might be TRBD1 (6 bases). CDR1 and CDR2 (germline): LNHDA, SQIVND (reference sequence). With 4 bases removed from V and 2 bases from J, the gap between germline ends came to 9 bases. This CDR3 region has 15 residues. CDR3 loop: CASSKGETGANVLTF. DNA of the CDR3: TGTGCCAGTAGTAAGGGGGAGACTGGGGCCAACGTCCTGACTTTC.

The V call is TRBV11-2, the J call TRBJ2-5; the match to TRBD1 covers 7 bases. Judging by the DNA end, TRBJ2-7 fits better; the J call may be wrong. CDR3 size: 13 residues. CDR1 is SGHAT and CDR2 is FQNNGV in the germline V gene. The DNA of the CDR3 is TGTGCCAGCAGGCCTGAGACAGGGCTCGAGCAGTACTTC. Protein sequence: CASRPETGLEQYF.

The J gene is TRBJ1-1, the V gene TRBV28; D is ambiguous. Trimming left V 3 bases short and J 0 bases short, with 11 bases between. This CDR3 has 15 amino acids. CDR1 is MDHEN and CDR2 is SYDVKM in the germline V gene. The CDR3 protein is CASSFVSAMNTEAFF. CDR3 DNA sequence: TGTGCCAGCAGTTTTGTCTCAGCTATGAACACTGAAGCTTTCTTT.